This T cell receptor (beta chain) was sequenced during a study of blood T cells in healthy people across ages. For the second PCR, which ran for about 6 to 11 cycles, a sample-barcoded 5' primer and a J-beta primer mix were used. The template-switch adaptor was a 5' adaptor with 12 random nucleotides. It tagged each cDNA molecule. TCRdb re-analysed the 5' RACE reads in MiXCR, keeping a single row per CDR3 protein. The sample has hundreds of thousands of distinct CDR3 sequences, about 50% seen once; the top ten hold roughly 14%. This CDR3 contains 13 residues. Germline V gene data show CDR1 as MGHDK and CDR2 as SYGVNS. Individuals who donated were healthy Caucasians from Russia aged about 6 to 95.

Sequenced: blood. This receptor was identified in a woman at least 80 years old in good health. The rearrangement uses TRBV25-1 and TRBJ2-4; D remains unclear. The last part of the DNA fits TRBJ2-7 better; the J call may be wrong. In DNA form, the CDR3 reads TGTGCCAGCAGTGAACTGGGTTACTACGAGCAGTACTTC. This sequence encodes CASSELGYYEQYF.